This is a list of T cell receptor beta chains from one sample in a study of cytomegalovirus exposure and HLA in healthy donors. The assay was immunoSEQ multiplex PCR, and TCRdb's table has in-frame clones only and misses some. The sample includes around 130,000 clones, approximately 89% of them seen just once. Sample: PBMCs. These receptors were taken from a man aged 30 to 45 in good health and CMV-seronegative. Each CDR3 is given with its conserved first and last residue. D genes are given only for firm matches. Not every row has a clone size; where given, it reads once, few, many or a size class.

cdr3_length	j_call	v_call	clone_size	d_call	cdr3_aa	cdr3_nt
14	TRBJ1-2	TRBV6-1	NA	TRBD1	CASSENRGDYGYTF	TGTGCCAGCAGTGAAAACAGGGGAGACTATGGCTACACCTTC
14	TRBJ1-1	TRBV27	NA	NA	CASSLGQANTEAFF	TGTGCCAGCAGTTTGGGTCAGGCGAACACTGAAGCTTTCTTT
13	TRBJ2-1	TRBV7-6	NA	TRBD2	CASSGTTYNEQFF	TGTGCCAGCAGCGGGACTACCTACAATGAGCAGTTCTTC
16	TRBJ2-5	TRBV7-8	NA	NA	CASSSRGTTYQETQYF	TGTGCCAGCAGCTCAAGGGGGACGACGTACCAAGAGACCCAGTACTTC
15	TRBJ2-3	TRBV27	NA	TRBD1	CASSLSGGGTDTQYF	TGTGCCAGCAGTTTATCAGGGGGCGGGACAGATACGCAGTATTTT
15	TRBJ1-5	TRBV5-5	NA	TRBD1	CASSLYGQGDQPQHF	TGTGCCAGCAGCTTGTATGGACAGGGGGATCAGCCCCAGCATTTT
16	TRBJ2-7	TRBV6-1	NA	TRBD2	CASSEWSGGVGYEQYF	TGTGCCAGCAGTGAATGGAGCGGGGGGGTTGGATACGAGCAGTACTTC
13	TRBJ1-2	TRBV13	once	NA	CASSIGGNYGYTF	TGTGCCAGCAGCATCGGGGGTAACTATGGCTACACCTTC
14	TRBJ1-2	TRBV18	NA	TRBD1	CASDRTGAGYGYTF	TGTGCCAGCGATCGGACAGGGGCTGGCTATGGCTACACCTTC
13	TRBJ1-2	TRBV5-3	NA	NA	CARSFPGARSYTF	TGTGCCAGAAGCTTTCCAGGGGCTAGGAGCTACACCTTC
13	TRBJ2-3	TRBV27	NA	TRBD1	CASRDRVTDTQYF	TGTGCCAGCAGGGACAGGGTGACAGATACGCAGTATTTT
10	TRBJ1-5	TRBV30	NA	NA	CARVGGSQHF	TGTGCCCGGGTTGGTGGTTCCCAGCATTTT
16	TRBJ2-3	TRBV4-1	NA	TRBD2	CASRKGRGGGTDTQYF	TGCGCCAGCAGGAAAGGGAGGGGCGGGGGCACAGATACGCAGTATTTT
17	TRBJ2-6	TRBV5-4	NA	NA	CASTWRMTGSGANVLTF	TGTGCCAGCACCTGGAGGATGACAGGCTCTGGGGCCAACGTCCTGACTTTC
16	TRBJ1-2	TRBV6-6	NA	NA	CASSKGTYKSNYGYTF	TGTGCCAGCAGTAAGGGGACATACAAATCGAACTATGGCTACACCTTC
16	TRBJ2-3	TRBV9	NA	TRBD1	CASSNNRDRLTDTQYF	TGTGCCAGCAGCAACAACCGGGACAGGCTCACAGATACGCAGTATTTT
11	TRBJ2-7	TRBV20-1	NA	NA	CSARESYEQYF	TGCAGTGCTAGAGAATCGTACGAGCAGTACTTC
13	TRBJ2-7	TRBV5-1	NA	TRBD1	CASSRDRAYEQYF	TGCGCCAGCAGCCGGGACAGGGCCTACGAGCAGTACTTC
18	TRBJ1-6	TRBV21-1	NA	NA	CASSKEGTGGARNSPLHF	TGTGCCAGCAGCAAAGAGGGGACAGGGGGCGCGAGGAATTCACCCCTCCACTTT
16	TRBJ1-1	TRBV6-5	NA	NA	CASSYYYTRQNTEAFF	TGTGCCAGCAGTTACTACTACACGCGCCAGAACACTGAAGCTTTCTTT
13	TRBJ1-1	TRBV9	NA	NA	CASSAGAGTEAFF	TGTGCCAGCAGCGCAGGGGCGGGCACTGAAGCTTTCTTT
11	TRBJ1-1	TRBV10-3	NA	NA	CASQDRNKAFF	TGTGCCAGCCAGGACAGAAATAAAGCTTTCTTT